The 26 T cell receptor beta chains given below trace back to one sample, sequenced in a study of blood T cell repertoires in COVID-19. Method: immunoSEQ multiplex PCR; TCRdb's copy keeps in-frame clones and lacks some. Of roughly 220,000 clones detected, around 84% appear once; the ten largest clones hold nearly 20%. Source material: peripheral blood. All receptors come from a man aged 30-40 years with active or convalescent COVID-19.

The chain is built from TRBV7-9 and TRBJ1-2, with 8 bases aligning to TRBD1. The CDR3 totals 13 residues. Germline CDR1 is SEHNR and CDR2 is FQNEAQ (reference sequence). Trimming cost V 5 bases and J 8 bases; bases outside gene matches: 7. The CDR3 is CASSAHRGNGYTF. The CDR3 DNA reads as TGTGCCAGCAGCGCCCACAGGGGGAACGGCTACACCTTC.

This sequence joins TRBV9 and TRBJ2-3; D might be TRBD1 (5 bases). CDR1 is SGDLS, CDR2 YYNGEE, per germline. Trimming left V 3 bases short and J 2 bases short, with 13 bases between. This CDR3 has 15 amino acids. The CDR3 reads CASSARQHDTDTQYF. CDR3 DNA sequence: TGTGCCAGCAGCGCCCGACAGCATGACACAGATACGCAGTATTTT.

The V call is TRBV21-1, the J call TRBJ1-5. TRBV21-1 is a pseudogene locus. The CDR3 is made up of 16 amino acids. The CDR3 bases are TGTGCCAGCAGCGCCCGGGGGGGGGCGGATTATCAGCCCCAGCATTTT. The encoded protein is CASSARGGADYQPQHF.

The V call is TRBV28, the J call TRBJ1-5, with no clear D. The CDR3 extends over 14 amino acids. CDR1 is MDHEN, CDR2 SYDVKM, per germline. Between the trimmed V and J ends, which lost 3 bases and 7 bases, there was a span of 13 bases. The CDR3 here is CASSLSGWRQPQHF. The CDR3 coding sequence is TGTGCCAGCAGTTTGTCGGGGTGGAGACAGCCCCAGCATTTT.

The chain has TRBV6-5 and TRBJ2-1; a weak D match, TRBD2 (6 bases). This CDR3 contains 13 residues. Trimming cost V 2 bases and J 10 bases, with 12 bases left between them. Germline lookup yields CDR1 MNHEY and CDR2 SVGAGI. This CDR3 reads CASSYGGVNEQFF. CDR3 in DNA: TGTGCCAGCAGTTACGGAGGGGTCAACGAGCAGTTCTTC.

The genes are TRBV19 and TRBJ2-1; 8 nucleotides align to TRBD2. V dropped 6 bases and J dropped 8; count of bases not matched to a gene: 6. Germline V gene data show CDR1 as LNHDA and CDR2 as SQIVND (reference sequence). CDR3 length equals 13 residues. The CDR3 DNA reads as TGTGCCAGTAGCCTCCAGCGGGAGTATGAGCAGTTCTTC. Translated: CASSLQREYEQFF.

The chain links TRBV12-3 or TRBV12-4 to TRBJ2-1; D unresolved. V shed 6 bases and J shed 13 bases, with 16 bases lying between them. This CDR3 is 12 amino acids long. CDR3: CASSYTLNSQFF. The CDR3 nucleotides read TGTGCCAGCAGCTATACCCTTAACTCTCAGTTCTTC.

The chain uses TRBV9 and TRBJ2-7; possibly TRBD2 for D (6 bases). V lost 3 bases, J lost 3 bases, and 10 bases lay in between. CDR1 is SGDLS, CDR2 YYNGEE, per germline. The CDR3 spans 13 residues. In DNA, the CDR3 is TGTGCCAGCAGCGCCAACGGGGGCTACGAGCAGTACTTC. Encoded protein: CASSANGGYEQYF.

This chain links TRBV2 with TRBJ1-2; TRBD1 might be the D (5 bases). The V gene lost 8 bases and the J gene lost 5 bases, with 15 bases spanning the gap. This CDR3 spans 13 amino acids. Germline assignment: CDR1 SNHLY and CDR2 FYNNEI. Here the CDR3 DNA reads TGTGCCAGCGCCTCCGTCGGGGGTTATGGCTACACCTTC. This sequence encodes CASASVGGYGYTF.

The rearrangement links TRBV19 to TRBJ1-5; 8 bases map to TRBD1. The V segment lost 5 bases and the J segment 7 bases; nucleotides outside the gene matches: 10. Germline loops: CDR1 LNHDA, CDR2 SQIVND (reference sequence). This CDR3 is built from 15 residues. In DNA, the CDR3 is TGTGCCAGTAGTCCAAGACAGGGGTTAAGCCAGCCCCAGCATTTT. This gives the protein CASSPRQGLSQPQHF.

This clone was seen only a few times. The V call is TRBV11-2, the J call TRBJ2-7, with D tentatively TRBD1 (7 bases). The germline gives CDR1 SGHAT, CDR2 FQNNGV. Trimming cost V 8 bases and J 9 bases, with 17 bases left between them. The CDR3 totals 12 residues. The CDR3 region is CASGDREVVQYF. The CDR3 region has the DNA TGTGCCAGCGGCGACAGGGAGGTCGTGCAGTACTTC.

This chain connects TRBV18 to TRBJ2-2, with a possible D match to TRBD1 (5 bases). V was cut by 4 bases and J by 7 bases, with 10 bases left in between. The CDR3 covers 13 residues. In germline, CDR1 is KGHSH, CDR2 LQKENI. As DNA, the CDR3 is TGTGCCAGCTCACTCCAGGGTAACGGGGAGCTGTTTTTT. Residues: CASSLQGNGELFF.

The rearrangement uses TRBV30 and TRBJ2-7; 8 bases are a match to TRBD2. The J segment lost 2 bases and the V segment lost 6 bases, leaving 6 bases of the junction unmatched. CDR3 length: 13 residues. Germline CDR1 is GTSNPN and CDR2 is SVGIG (reference sequence). CDR3 coding DNA: TGTGCCTGTGCACCGGGACTAGCCTACGAGCAGTACTTC. It yields the protein CACAPGLAYEQYF.

V usage is TRBV28 and J usage is TRBJ2-2, with TRBD1 as a possible D gene (6 bases). V lost 5 bases to trimming and J lost 0 bases, with 13 bases between them. CDR3 length: 16 amino acids. The germline gives CDR1 MDHEN, CDR2 SYDVKM. In DNA form, the CDR3 reads TGTGCCAGCAGTGGCAGGGACAACACGAACACCGGGGAGCTGTTTTTT. Translation: CASSGRDNTNTGELFF.

The chain couples TRBV5-5 to TRBJ1-5, with D possibly TRBD1 on 5 matching bases. This CDR3 spans 16 amino acids. V lost 2 bases and J 1 base, leaving 13 bases between the germline ends. Germline CDR1 is SGHKS and CDR2 is YYEKEE (reference sequence). The CDR3 DNA reads TGTGCCAGCAGCTTCCGGGGGGAGTACAGCAATCAGCCCCAGCATTTT. Translating gives CASSFRGEYSNQPQHF.

The chain is built from TRBV30 and TRBJ1-5, with D unclear. CDR1 is GTSNPN, CDR2 SVGIG, per germline (reference sequence). The CDR3 has 15 amino acids. V was cut by 4 bases and J by 6 bases, with 19 bases left in between. The CDR3 bases are TGTGCCTGGAAAGAGGAGCGGACGGCCGGTCAGCCCCAGCATTTT. Translated: CAWKEERTAGQPQHF.

As DNA, the CDR3 is TGTGCCACTACGGACAGAATGAACACTGAAGCTTTCTTT. This translates into CATTDRMNTEAFF. The chain employs TRBV7-8 and TRBJ1-1; tentatively, D is TRBD1 (6 bases). V was cut by 10 bases and J by 0 bases, with 12 bases left in between. The CDR3 covers 13 residues. Germline CDR1 and CDR2: SGHVS and FQNEAQ.

The chain is built from TRBV6-1 and TRBJ1-2; D uncertain. CDR1 and CDR2 (germline): MNHNS, SASEGT. Trimming removed 1 base from V and 5 bases from J, with 5 bases in between. The CDR3 extends over 12 amino acids. CDR3: CASSEGSYGYTF. The CDR3 DNA reads as TGTGCCAGCAGTGAAGGTAGTTATGGCTACACCTTC.

This clone has a count of ten or more. The rearrangement joins TRBV25-1 to TRBJ1-1, with D maybe TRBD1 (6 bases). V shed 4 bases and J shed 1 base, with 13 bases lying between them. From germline, CDR1 is MGHDK and CDR2 SYGVNS. CDR3 size: 15 residues. The CDR3 DNA reads as TGTGCCAGCAGTGCAGGGACACCTCGGAACACTGAAGCTTTCTTT. Protein sequence: CASSAGTPRNTEAFF.

J is TRBJ1-5 and V is TRBV27, with D maybe TRBD1 (5 bases). Looked up from germline, CDR1 is MNHEY and CDR2 is SMNVEV (reference sequence). The CDR3 consists of 16 residues. Trimming removed 3 bases from V and 4 bases from J, with 16 bases in between. The CDR3 sequence: CASSFAAGLLNQPQHF. Here the CDR3 DNA reads TGTGCCAGCAGTTTCGCCGCAGGGCTCCTAAATCAGCCCCAGCATTTT.

The chain recombines TRBV4-3 with TRBJ2-3; a possible D gene is TRBD2 (6 bases). V shed 2 bases and J shed 4 bases, with 16 bases lying between them. CDR3 length: 16 amino acids. The germline CDR1 and CDR2 sequences are LGHNA and YSLEER. CDR3: CASSQNRGGAADTQYF. As DNA, the CDR3 is TGCGCCAGCAGCCAAAACCGGGGCGGGGCGGCAGATACGCAGTATTTT.

This chain uses TRBV15 with TRBJ1-5; no clear D. The germline V gene encodes CDR1 LNHNV and CDR2 YYDKDF (reference sequence). The CDR3 spans 12 residues. V lost 0 bases, J lost 11 bases, and 8 bases lay in between. In DNA, the CDR3 is TGTGCCACCAGCAGAGATGGCGGGTCCCAGCATTTT. Translated: CATSRDGGSQHF.

V usage is TRBV30 and J usage is TRBJ1-1; tentative D call: TRBD1 (5 bases). The length of the CDR3 is 13 residues. The V end lost 1 base, the J end lost 3 bases, and 9 bases lay between the germline ends. Germline assignment: CDR1 GTSNPN and CDR2 SVGIG (reference sequence). The CDR3, as DNA: TGTGCCTGGAGTGAGGCAGGGCACACTGAAGCTTTCTTT. It yields the protein CAWSEAGHTEAFF.

V usage is TRBV11-2 and J usage is TRBJ2-7; possibly TRBD1 for D (6 bases). CDR1 SGHAT and CDR2 FQNNGV come from the germline V gene. V was clipped by 3 bases and J by 2 bases, with 11 bases between them. The length of the CDR3 is 14 residues. As DNA, the CDR3 is TGTGCCAGCAGCTTTACTCAGGGGACCTACGAGCAGTACTTC. Protein: CASSFTQGTYEQYF. The variable domain in full, with the rest retrieved from reference TRBV11-2 and TRBJ2-7, is EAGVAQSPRYKIIEKRQSVAFWCNPISGHATLYWYQQILGQGPKLLIQFQNNGVVDDSQLPKDRFSAERLKGVDSTLKIQPAKLEDSAVYLCASSFTQGTYEQYFGPGTRLTVT.

The V call is TRBV7-2, the J call TRBJ1-1, with D possibly matching TRBD1 (6 bases). V lost 4 bases and J 11 bases, leaving 14 bases between the germline ends. This CDR3 contains 12 residues. From germline, CDR1 is SGHTA and CDR2 FQGNSA. The chain's CDR3 is CASSSKGQKAFF. The CDR3 DNA reads as TGTGCCAGCAGCTCTAAGGGACAAAAGGCTTTCTTT. Full variable domain (remainder filled in from reference TRBV7-2 and TRBJ1-1): GAGVSQSPSNKVTEKGKDVELRCDPISGHTALYWYRQSLGQGLEFLIYFQGNSAPDKSGLPSDRFSAERTGGSVSTLTIQRTQQEDSAVYLCASSSKGQKAFFGQGTRLTVV.

The J gene is TRBJ2-5, the V gene TRBV23-1; tentative D call: TRBD1 (6 bases). TRBV23-1 is an ORF, with its function uncertain. Trimming took 5 bases from V and 1 from J, leaving 8 bases between them. The CDR3 extends over 13 amino acids. Here the CDR3 DNA reads TGCGCCAGCAGTAGACAGGCCCAAGAGACCCAGTACTTC. This encodes CASSRQAQETQYF.